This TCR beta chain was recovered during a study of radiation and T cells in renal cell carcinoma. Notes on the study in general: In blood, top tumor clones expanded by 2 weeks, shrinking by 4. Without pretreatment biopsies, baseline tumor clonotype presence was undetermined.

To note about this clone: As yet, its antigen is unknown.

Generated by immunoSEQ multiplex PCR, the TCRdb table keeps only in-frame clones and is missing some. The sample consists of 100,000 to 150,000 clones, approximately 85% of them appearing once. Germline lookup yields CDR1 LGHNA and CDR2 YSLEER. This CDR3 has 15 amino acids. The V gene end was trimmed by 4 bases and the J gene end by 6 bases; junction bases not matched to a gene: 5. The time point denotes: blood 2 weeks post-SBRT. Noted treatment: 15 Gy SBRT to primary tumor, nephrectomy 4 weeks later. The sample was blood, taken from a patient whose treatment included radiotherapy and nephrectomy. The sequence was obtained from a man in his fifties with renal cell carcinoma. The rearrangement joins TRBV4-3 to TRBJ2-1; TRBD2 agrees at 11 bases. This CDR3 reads CASSRVAGGANEQFF. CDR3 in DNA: TGCGCCAGCAGCCGAGTAGCGGGGGGGGCCAATGAGCAGTTCTTC.